This TCR beta chain originates from a study of cytotoxic CD8 clonotypes in ibrutinib-treated CLL. The repertoire was sequenced with immunoSEQ multiplex PCR; TCRdb's copy has only in-frame clones and lacks some. The sample holds around 200,000 clones, around 75% seen once. Germline-derived CDR1 and CDR2 are SEHNR and FQNEAQ (reference sequence). The CDR3 covers 15 residues. V was clipped by 0 bases and J by 3 bases; unmatched bases: 4. The chain combines TRBV7-9 with TRBJ1-2; TRBD1 aligns across 7 bases. The material was PBMCs, obtained after 12 months of ibrutinib treatment. The TCR originated in a human donor with chronic lymphocytic leukemia. Here the CDR3 DNA reads TGTGCCAGCAGCTTAGCGACAGGGTGGTACTATGGCTACACCTTC. Translating gives CASSLATGWYYGYTF.